Following are 22 T cell receptor beta chains from one sample sequenced in a study of Ad26.COV2.S vaccination and SARS-CoV-2 variants (TCRdb year 2021). Interpreted using the paper, the treatment or condition label stands for: some 19 received Ad26.COV2.S at low or high dose, single or two shots; about 5 received placebo; per-sample allocation not given. Repertoires of vaccine and placebo recipients were sequenced from samples collected on day 63 after the first injection. The library was obtained by the immunoSEQ multiplex PCR assay. TCRdb stores this immuneACCESS table with in-frame sequences only. Part of the clones is absent; in the studies checked, under half of the shortfall reflects unresolved V genes, and no reason is known for the rest. Here the sample has about 400,000 clones; 89% occur a single time. Jointly, the top ten make up about 2% of the sample. Here the sequenced sample was peripheral blood, taken in a trial of Ad26.COV2.S vaccine versus placebo. These receptors originate from a person aged 18 to 59 who received the Ad26.COV2.S COVID-19 vaccine or a placebo.

The chain recombines TRBV19 with TRBJ1-2; D is undetermined. V was pared by 7 bases and J by 4 bases, with 10 bases between. The CDR3 has 12 amino acids. Looked up from germline, CDR1 is LNHDA and CDR2 is SQIVND (reference sequence). This CDR3 is CASKAGRYGYTF. The CDR3 bases are TGTGCCAGTAAGGCGGGCCGCTATGGCTACACCTTC.

The genes are TRBV6-2 or TRBV6-3 and TRBJ1-1; a weak D match, TRBD1 (5 bases). Germline V lookup: CDR1 MNHEY, CDR2 SVGEGT. The CDR3 is 16 amino acids. Trimming took 0 bases from V and 1 from J, leaving 12 bases between them. The CDR3 loop reads CASSYSRGGRNTEAFF. The CDR3 coding sequence is TGTGCCAGCAGTTACTCGAGGGGAGGAAGGAACACTGAAGCTTTCTTT.

V and J are TRBV2 and TRBJ2-7; D not resolved. The CDR3 contains 12 residues. V dropped 5 bases and J dropped 5 bases, with 10 bases sitting between them. Germline V gene sequence: CDR1 SNHLY, CDR2 FYNNEI. CDR3 in amino acids: CASSLTEHEQYF. CDR3 sequence (DNA): TGTGCCAGCAGTTTAACAGAGCACGAGCAGTACTTC.

The chain couples TRBV12-3 or TRBV12-4 to TRBJ2-3; D is undetermined. V dropped 8 bases and J dropped 3 bases, with 6 bases sitting between them. The CDR3 is made up of 11 amino acids. The CDR3 is CASASTDTQYF. As DNA, the CDR3 is TGTGCCAGCGCATCTACAGATACGCAGTATTTT.

The chain couples TRBV30 to TRBJ2-7; 10 bases fit TRBD1. Trimming took 3 bases from V and 7 from J; bases not matched to a gene: 3. Germline V gene lookup returns CDR1 GTSNPN and CDR2 SVGIG (reference sequence). CDR3 size: 12 residues. The CDR3, as DNA: TGTGCCTGGAGAGGACAGGGGGGGGAGCAGTACTTC. It codes for CAWRGQGGEQYF.

The chain links TRBV6-5 to TRBJ1-1, with D perhaps TRBD1 (6 bases). Germline V lookup: CDR1 MNHEY, CDR2 SVGAGI. The CDR3 extends over 15 amino acids. Deletions cut 4 bases from V and 0 bases from J, with 12 bases between. DNA for the CDR3: TGTGCCAGCAGTTTCGGGACACGATTGAACACTGAAGCTTTCTTT. Translating it yields CASSFGTRLNTEAFF.

The chain employs TRBV2 and TRBJ1-1; D not certain. Germline CDR1 and CDR2: SNHLY and FYNNEI. Deletions cut 0 bases from V and 3 bases from J, with 5 bases between. CDR3 length: 13 residues. CDR3 DNA sequence: TGTGCCAGCAGTGAAGCCCGGGACACTGAAGCTTTCTTT. Protein product: CASSEARDTEAFF.

The V call is TRBV7-3, the J call TRBJ2-2; 9 nucleotides agree with TRBD1. From germline, CDR1 is SGHTA and CDR2 FQGTGA. CDR3 length: 15 residues. V gave up 4 bases and J gave up 6 bases; unmatched junction bases: 6. This CDR3 reads CASSWDRDRPGELFF. For the CDR3, the DNA is TGTGCCAGCAGCTGGGACAGGGATAGACCCGGGGAGCTGTTTTTT. Using reference TRBV7-3 and TRBJ2-2 for the parts outside the CDR3, the full variable domain is GAGVSQTPSNKVTEKGKYVELRCDPISGHTALYWYRQSLGQGPEFLIYFQGTGAADDSGLPNDRFFAVRPEGSVSTLKIQRTERGDSAVYLCASSWDRDRPGELFFGEGSRLTVL.

CDR3 bases: TGTGCCAGCTCACCACCAGGAGGGGAGACCCAGTACTTC. It codes for CASSPPGGETQYF. The chain combines TRBV18 with TRBJ2-5; possibly TRBD2 for D (6 bases). From germline, CDR1 is KGHSH and CDR2 LQKENI. The CDR3 spans 13 residues. With 0 bases removed from V and 5 bases from J, the gap between germline ends came to 7 bases.

This chain connects TRBV7-9 to TRBJ2-7; 10 positions agree with TRBD2. J was trimmed by 5 bases and V by 5 bases; bases with no gene match: 9. Germline CDR1 reads SEHNR; CDR2 reads FQNEAQ (reference sequence). The CDR3 has 15 residues. Here the CDR3 DNA reads TGTGCCAGCAGCCCTAGCGGGAGTCCAGTCGACGAGCAGTACTTC. Translating it yields CASSPSGSPVDEQYF.

The chain combines TRBV27 with TRBJ1-6; tentatively, D is TRBD1 (5 bases). V lost 1 base and J lost 5, with 9 bases in between. Per germline, CDR1 MNHEY and CDR2 SMNVEV (reference sequence). This CDR3 contains 15 residues. CDR3 nucleotides: TGTGCCAGCAGTTTATTGGCAGGGAATAATTCACCCCTCCACTTT. This sequence encodes CASSLLAGNNSPLHF.

The chain has TRBV3-1 (or the pseudogene TRBV3-2) and TRBJ1-5; no definite D call. The CDR3 is 17 amino acids. Looked up from germline, CDR1 is LGHDT and CDR2 is YNNKEL (reference sequence). Trimming left V 0 bases short and J 2 bases short, with 14 bases between. CDR3 coding DNA: TGTGCCAGCAGCCAAGATCGCCGGCCTATAGGCAATCAGCCCCAGCATTTT. The encoded protein is CASSQDRRPIGNQPQHF.

This clone has only one observation. This sequence joins TRBV28 and TRBJ2-7, with 14 bases aligning to TRBD2. The V segment lost 5 bases and the J segment 10 bases; nucleotides outside the gene matches: 7. CDR1 is MDHEN, CDR2 SYDVKM, per germline. The CDR3 extends over 14 amino acids. The CDR3 spells CASSPGLAGVGQYF. DNA of the CDR3: TGTGCCAGCAGTCCGGGACTAGCGGGAGTTGGCCAGTACTTC.

This chain joins TRBV30 and TRBJ2-5; 11 positions agree with TRBD2. The CDR3 covers 15 residues. Germline lookup yields CDR1 GTSNPN and CDR2 SVGIG (reference sequence). V lost 2 bases, J lost 4 bases, and 6 bases stayed unmatched. The CDR3 protein is CAWSPRGLAGETQYF. The CDR3 coding sequence is TGTGCCTGGAGTCCCCGTGGACTAGCGGGAGAGACCCAGTACTTC. Based on the CDR3 plus reference TRBV30 and TRBJ2-5, the full variable domain is SQTIHQWPATLVQPVGSPLSLECTVEGTSNPNLYWYRQAAGRGLQLLFYSVGIGQISSEVPQNLSASRPQDRQFILSSKKLLLSDSGFYLCAWSPRGLAGETQYFGPGTRLLVL.

J is TRBJ2-2 and V is TRBV6-5; 8 positions agree with TRBD2. Per the germline V gene, CDR1 is MNHEY and CDR2 is SVGAGI. V gave up 2 bases and J gave up 1 base; unmatched junction bases: 0. The CDR3 runs 15 residues. The CDR3 spells CASSYSGRNTGELFF. The DNA of the CDR3 is TGTGCCAGCAGTTACAGCGGGAGGAACACCGGGGAGCTGTTTTTT.

V usage is TRBV5-6 and J usage is TRBJ2-7; D not resolved. Germline CDR1 and CDR2: SGHDT and YYEEEE. V lost 0 bases, J lost 4 bases, and 5 bases lay in between. CDR3 length equals 12 residues. CDR3 residues: CASSLARYEQYF. As DNA, the CDR3 is TGTGCCAGCAGCTTGGCCAGATACGAGCAGTACTTC. Full variable domain (remainder filled in from reference TRBV5-6 and TRBJ2-7): DAGVTQSPTHLIKTRGQQVTLRCSPKSGHDTVSWYQQALGQGPQFIFQYYEEEERQRGNFPDRFSGHQFPNYSSELNVNALLLGDSALYLCASSLARYEQYFGPGTRLTVT.

V usage is TRBV9 and J usage is TRBJ2-3, with D tentatively TRBD1 (6 bases). Per germline, CDR1 SGDLS and CDR2 YYNGEE. V was pared by 1 base and J by 2 bases, with 11 bases between. This CDR3 is built from 15 residues. The CDR3 loop reads CASSVQQGTTDTQYF. DNA for the CDR3: TGTGCCAGCAGCGTACAGCAGGGGACCACAGATACGCAGTATTTT.

The chain links TRBV29-1 to TRBJ2-7, with D hard to call. Trimming took off 4 bases at V and 3 bases at J, with 7 bases between the two ends. CDR1 SQVTM and CDR2 ANQGSEA come from the germline V gene. The CDR3 length is 11 residues. CDR3 nucleotides: TGCAGCGTTGCCACCCACTACGAGCAGTACTTC. Translated, it gives CSVATHYEQYF.

This rearrangement joins TRBV12-3 or TRBV12-4 to TRBJ1-1; D remains unclear. The CDR3 length is 13 residues. V lost 9 bases and J 5 bases, leaving 16 bases between the germline ends. The CDR3: CASYSWGGTEAFF. CDR3 DNA: TGTGCCAGTTATTCGTGGGGAGGGACTGAAGCTTTCTTT.

The V and J genes are TRBV5-4 and TRBJ2-2, with unresolved D. V was pared by 4 bases and J by 4 bases, with 5 bases between. Germline-derived CDR1 and CDR2 are SGHNT and YYREEE (reference sequence). This CDR3 contains 12 residues. Here the CDR3 reads CASSVVTGELFF. The CDR3 nucleotides read TGTGCCAGCAGCGTCGTCACCGGGGAGCTGTTTTTT.

V gene TRBV7-2 combines with J gene TRBJ1-4, with a weak D call TRBD1 (6 bases). Trimming left V 2 bases short and J 7 bases short, with 11 bases between. The V gene's germline CDR1 is SGHTA and CDR2 FQGNSA. The CDR3 sequence is 14 residues long. DNA of the CDR3: TGTGCCAGCAGCTTAAACAGGGCCTCTGAAAAACTGTTTTTT. As protein: CASSLNRASEKLFF.

The chain has TRBV21-1 and TRBJ2-7; the tabulated D call, TRBD1, remains unverified against the DNA. TRBV21-1 is annotated as a pseudogene. The CDR3 sequence is 16 residues long. The CDR3 DNA sequence: TGTGCCAGCAACTACCGGACAGGCTATCCGTCCTACGAGCAGTACTTC. Translation gives CASNYRTGYPSYEQYF.